What follows describes a single TCR beta chain. The data originate from a study of blood T cell repertoires in COVID-19. Background on the study: Acute-phase and convalescent COVID-19 samples originated in the United States, Italy and Spain. Sample material is recorded as cDNA or gDNA derived from T cells, B-cell-depleted T cells, or PBMCs.

Assay used: immunoSEQ multiplex PCR; TCRdb lists only in-frame clones, some missing. The sample gives about 120,000 clones, roughly 81% of which show up once; around 9.3% is in the top ten. Germline V gene lookup returns CDR1 SGHRS and CDR2 YFSETQ. There are 15 residues in the CDR3. V shed 3 bases, J shed 8 bases, and the junction held 10 bases outside the gene matches. This TCR was sampled from a human donor in a cohort sampled during active COVID-19. V and J are TRBV5-1 and TRBJ1-2; TRBD1 matches at 10 bases. Sequenced input: peripheral blood. This chain's CDR3 is CASSSLGQGELGYTF. CDR3 bases: TGCGCCAGCAGCTCCCTAGGACAGGGGGAGCTGGGCTACACCTTC.